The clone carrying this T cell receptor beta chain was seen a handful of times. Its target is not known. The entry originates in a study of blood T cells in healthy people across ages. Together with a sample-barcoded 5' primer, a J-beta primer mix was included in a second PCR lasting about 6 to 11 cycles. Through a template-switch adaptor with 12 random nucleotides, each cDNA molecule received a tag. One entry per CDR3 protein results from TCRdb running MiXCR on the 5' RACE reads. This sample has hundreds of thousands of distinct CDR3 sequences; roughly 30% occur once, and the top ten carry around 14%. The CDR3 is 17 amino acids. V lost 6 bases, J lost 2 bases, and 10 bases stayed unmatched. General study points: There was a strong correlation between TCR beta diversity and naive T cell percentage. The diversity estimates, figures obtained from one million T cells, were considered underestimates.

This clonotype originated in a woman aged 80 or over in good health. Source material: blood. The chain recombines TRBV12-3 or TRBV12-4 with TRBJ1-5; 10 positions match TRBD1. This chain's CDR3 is CASRRTGGGRGNQPQHF. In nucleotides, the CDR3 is TGTGCCAGCAGGCGGACAGGGGGTGGGCGAGGCAATCAGCCCCAGCATTTT.